What follows are 26 T cell receptor beta chains derived from one specimen sequenced in a study of shared clonotypes between healthy human individuals. The table came from immunoSEQ multiplex PCR; TCRdb's copy has only in-frame clones and leaves some out. The sample shows 1 million to 1.3 million clones, 75% to 85% of them seen only once. The sequenced material came from memory CD4+ T cells from PBMCs. The subset here: CD45RA-negative fraction. Source of these receptors: a man in his late teens or twenties in good health. Some clones in this sample may be carry-over from other donors' samples.

The chain recombines TRBV30 with TRBJ2-7; D ambiguous. The CDR3 covers 14 residues. Trimming removed 0 bases from V and 7 bases from J, with 16 bases in between. From germline, CDR1 is GTSNPN and CDR2 SVGIG (reference sequence). The CDR3 sequence: CAWSVGGGALEQYF. Written as DNA, the CDR3 is TGTGCCTGGAGTGTTGGCGGCGGAGCTTTGGAGCAGTACTTC.

The V and J genes are TRBV6-5 and TRBJ2-5; 8 nucleotides line up with TRBD2. From germline, CDR1 is MNHEY and CDR2 SVGAGI. This CDR3 has 15 amino acids. The junction had 4 bases not matched to a gene; V was cut back by 1 base and J by 3 bases. The CDR3 region has the DNA TGTGCCAGCAGTTACTTGACTAGCGTAAAAGAGACCCAGTACTTC. Translated: CASSYLTSVKETQYF.

The V call is TRBV28, the J call TRBJ2-7; D is unclear. V was cut by 2 bases and J by 5 bases, with 4 bases left in between. There are 11 residues in the CDR3. Germline V gene lookup returns CDR1 MDHEN and CDR2 SYDVKM. CDR3 sequence (DNA): TGTGCCAGCAGTTTAAGGAACGAGCAGTACTTC. Amino acid sequence: CASSLRNEQYF.

The V and J genes are TRBV7-2 and TRBJ2-1, with D tentatively TRBD1 or TRBD2 (7 bases each). The CDR3 sequence is 14 residues long. Germline CDR1 is SGHTA and CDR2 is FQGNSA. Between the trimmed V and J ends, which lost 2 bases and 7 bases, there was a span of 12 bases. CDR3 amino acids: CASSLQGGLNEQFF. The CDR3 DNA sequence: TGTGCCAGCAGCTTACAGGGGGGGTTAAATGAGCAGTTCTTC. The full variable domain, its missing parts supplied by reference TRBV7-2 and TRBJ2-1, is GAGVSQSPSNKVTEKGKDVELRCDPISGHTALYWYRQSLGQGLEFLIYFQGNSAPDKSGLPSDRFSAERTGGSVSTLTIQRTQQEDSAVYLCASSLQGGLNEQFFGPGTRLTVL.

The gene calls are TRBV9 and TRBJ2-7; TRBD2 is a possible D gene (5 bases). The CDR3 has 14 amino acids. CDR1 and CDR2 (germline): SGDLS, YYNGEE. With 2 bases removed from V and 6 bases from J, the gap between germline ends came to 15 bases. CDR3 DNA sequence: TGTGCCAGCAGCGTTCAAGGACTCCCGAGCGAGCAGTACTTC. This encodes CASSVQGLPSEQYF. Drawing the rest from reference TRBV9 and TRBJ2-7, the complete variable domain is DSGVTQTPKHLITATGQRVTLRCSPRSGDLSVYWYQQSLDQGLQFLIQYYNGEERAKGNILERFSAQQFPDLHSELNLSSLELGDSALYFCASSVQGLPSEQYFGPGTRLTVT.

J is TRBJ1-1 and V is TRBV7-7; D uncertain. The CDR3 totals 13 residues. CDR1 is SSHAT, CDR2 FNYEAQ, per germline (reference sequence). Trimming cost V 2 bases and J 1 base, with 5 bases left between them. The CDR3 bases are TGTGCCAGCAGCTTACAAACGAACACTGAAGCTTTCTTT. It yields the protein CASSLQTNTEAFF.

As for this clone: Given a much more abundant clone one base away, this may be a read error. The V call is TRBV5-5, the J call TRBJ1-5; no clear D. V was pared by 0 bases and J by 2 bases, with 6 bases between. Per the germline V gene, CDR1 is SGHKS and CDR2 is YYEKEE (reference sequence). This CDR3 spans 14 amino acids. The CDR3 bases are TGTGCCAGCAGCTTGGGTGGGGGCAATCAGCCCCAGCATTTT. This gives the protein CASSLGGGNQPQHF.

This chain uses TRBV2 with TRBJ2-1; TRBD2 matches at 7 bases. The junction had 7 bases not matched to a gene; V was cut back by 7 bases and J by 7 bases. Germline V gene lookup returns CDR1 SNHLY and CDR2 FYNNEI. There are 13 residues in the CDR3. The CDR3 is CASMGGVLNEQFF. CDR3 sequence (DNA): TGTGCCAGCATGGGGGGGGTACTAAATGAGCAGTTCTTC.

The rearrangement uses TRBV7-3 and TRBJ2-3; D uncertain. The ends were cut back, 3 bases at V and 2 bases at J, with 12 bases in the middle. Germline loops: CDR1 SGHTA, CDR2 FQGTGA. The CDR3 spans 15 residues. The CDR3 bases are TGTGCCAGCAGCTTCCAGGCTTCTTACACAGATACGCAGTATTTT. This gives the protein CASSFQASYTDTQYF.

V and J are TRBV5-6 and TRBJ1-1; D is unresolved. Germline values: CDR1 SGHDT, CDR2 YYEEEE. Trimming removed 3 bases at V and 6 bases at J, with 9 bases between. This CDR3 is 12 amino acids long. The CDR3 loop reads CASSYGRAEAFF. In nucleotides, the CDR3 is TGTGCCAGCAGCTACGGGAGAGCTGAAGCTTTCTTT.

Note on this clone: Other DNA sequences in the sample encode the same CDR3. The V gene is TRBV2, the J gene TRBJ2-6; D is ambiguous. Trimming took off 2 bases at V and 0 bases at J, with 5 bases between the two ends. CDR3 size: 15 residues. Germline loops: CDR1 SNHLY, CDR2 FYNNEI. The CDR3 region is CASSESDSGANVLTF. The CDR3 DNA is TGTGCCAGCAGTGAATCGGACTCTGGGGCCAACGTCCTGACTTTC.

V and J are TRBV9 and TRBJ1-1, with 8 bases that match TRBD1. The CDR3 is made up of 15 amino acids. The germline CDR1 and CDR2 sequences are SGDLS and YYNGEE. Germline trimming cut 3 bases from V and 3 bases from J; bases unmatched to any gene: 7. DNA for the CDR3: TGTGCCAGCAGCGCAGGGGGCGCCTTGGACACTGAAGCTTTCTTT. This gives the protein CASSAGGALDTEAFF.

This clone was counted a few times. The chain couples TRBV6-1 to TRBJ1-2; TRBD1 is a possible D gene (5 bases). The V end lost 2 bases, the J end lost 4 bases, and 14 bases lay between the germline ends. The CDR3 is 15 residues long. CDR1 and CDR2 (germline): MNHNS, SASEGT. DNA for the CDR3: TGTGCCAGCAGTGAATCACCGGGGCCTTCCTATGGCTACACCTTC. It codes for CASSESPGPSYGYTF.

This clone came up a few times. The gene calls are TRBV28 and TRBJ1-4, with a tentative D call TRBD1 (5 bases). V was cut by 3 bases and J by 15 bases, with 11 bases left in between. The length of the CDR3 is 11 residues. Germline CDR1 and CDR2: MDHEN and SYDVKM. In DNA form, the CDR3 reads TGTGCCAGCAGTTTGGGGGAAGGGGTGTTTTTT. Amino acid sequence: CASSLGEGVFF. The full variable domain, rest sourced from reference TRBV28 and TRBJ1-4, is DVKVTQSSRYLVKRTGEKVFLECVQDMDHENMFWYRQDPGLGLRLIYFSYDVKMKEKGDIPEGYSVSREKKERFSLILESASTNQTSMYLCASSLGEGVFFGSGTQLSVL.

The chain has TRBV4-2 and TRBJ2-7; the D gene is possibly TRBD1 (5 bases). The V end was cut by 4 bases, the J end by 2 bases, with 15 bases between. The V gene's germline CDR1 is LGHNA and CDR2 YNFKEQ. CDR3 size: 15 residues. CDR3 region: CASSPTRQKAYEQYF. Here the CDR3 DNA reads TGTGCCAGCAGCCCCACAAGACAGAAGGCCTACGAGCAGTACTTC.

The CDR3 loop is CASRPTQGALPGYTF. The CDR3, as DNA: TGTGCCAGCAGGCCCACCCAGGGGGCGCTTCCAGGCTACACCTTC. V usage is TRBV7-7 and J usage is TRBJ1-2; 8 bases match TRBD1. V shed 6 bases and J 8 bases; nucleotides not matched to a gene: 14. The CDR3 has 15 amino acids. CDR1 is SSHAT, CDR2 FNYEAQ, per germline (reference sequence).

In this sample, this clone turned up a few times. The chain is built from TRBV2 and TRBJ2-4; 15 positions agree with TRBD2. This CDR3 is 16 amino acids long. The germline CDR1 and CDR2 sequences are SNHLY and FYNNEI. The ends lost 4 bases at V and 8 bases at J; junction bases unmatched: 6. CDR3 DNA: TGTGCCAGCAGTGGTCCCGGACTAGCGGGAGGGCACATTCAGTACTTC. Translation gives CASSGPGLAGGHIQYF.

Many counts were recorded for this clone. This sample also contains other DNA sequences that code for the same CDR3. This chain joins TRBV4-1 and TRBJ2-1; TRBD2 matches 9 bases. Germline CDR1 reads MGHRA; CDR2 reads YSYEKL. The CDR3 sequence is 15 residues long. Losses at the gene ends were 2 bases for V and 4 bases for J; bases not matched to a gene: 3. The CDR3 sequence is CASSQLAGTYNEQFF. The CDR3, as DNA: TGCGCCAGCAGCCAACTAGCGGGGACATACAATGAGCAGTTCTTC.

The CDR3 protein is CASGRKLGLAGGGNEQFF. CDR3 nucleotides: TGTGCCAGCGGTCGTAAATTGGGACTAGCGGGAGGTGGCAATGAGCAGTTCTTC. The J gene is TRBJ2-1, the V gene TRBV7-2; TRBD2 aligns across 15 bases. J lost 6 bases, V lost 8 bases, and 14 bases had no gene match. Germline-derived CDR1 and CDR2 are SGHTA and FQGNSA. The CDR3 runs to 18 residues.

V usage is TRBV28 and J usage is TRBJ1-4; D is perhaps TRBD1 (5 bases). This CDR3 region has 15 residues. V was cut by 6 bases and J by 3 bases, with 14 bases left in between. Looked up from germline, CDR1 is MDHEN and CDR2 is SYDVKM. For the CDR3, the DNA is TGTGCCAGCAGCCAAGGGGAATCCCCTAATGAAAAACTGTTTTTT. It translates to CASSQGESPNEKLFF.

This chain connects TRBV5-4 to TRBJ1-2, with 7 positions matching TRBD1. Germline V gene data show CDR1 as SGHNT and CDR2 as YYREEE (reference sequence). The CDR3 has 16 residues. Germline trimming cut 4 bases from V and 1 base from J; bases unmatched to any gene: 10. The CDR3 nucleotides read TGTGCCAGCAGCCCGGCGCCAGGGGGTATTAACTATGGCTACACCTTC. Its translation is CASSPAPGGINYGYTF. The whole variable domain, filled in from reference TRBV5-4 and TRBJ1-2, reads ETGVTQSPTHLIKTRGQQVTLRCSSQSGHNTVSWYQQALGQGPQFIFQYYREEENGRGNFPPRFSGLQFPNYSSELNVNALELDDSALYLCASSPAPGGINYGYTFGSGTRLTVV.

In its sample, this clone was seen many times. The chain has TRBV19 and TRBJ1-2; D uncertain. This CDR3 contains 16 residues. Germline CDR1 is LNHDA and CDR2 is SQIVND (reference sequence). The V gene lost 8 bases and the J gene lost 0 bases, with 19 bases spanning the gap. The CDR3 loop is CASSREATGANYGYTF. The CDR3 DNA reads TGTGCCAGTTCTCGTGAGGCTACTGGGGCTAACTATGGCTACACCTTC.

With regard to this clone: This may arise from a read error, as a much more abundant clone is one base away. The J gene is TRBJ2-3, the V gene TRBV4-2, with D unclear. Germline CDR1 LGHNA, CDR2 YNFKEQ. This CDR3 has 12 amino acids. V was pared by 5 bases and J by 2 bases, with 5 bases between. CDR3 amino acids: CASSLNTDTQYF. The CDR3 nucleotides read TGTGCCAGCAGCTTGAACACAGATACGCAGTATTTT.

Points on this clone: The junction and the germline gene differ at one end; a read error may be behind it. The rearrangement uses TRBV15 and TRBJ2-4; 10 positions match TRBD2. Germline V gene sequence: CDR1 LNHNV, CDR2 YYDKDF (reference sequence). This CDR3 contains 15 residues. CDR3 nucleotide sequence: TGTGCCACCAGCAGAGACCTAGCGGGAGACCGAATGGGGCACTTC. Amino acid sequence: CATSRDLAGDRMGHF.

The chain recombines TRBV11-2 with TRBJ2-1, with TRBD2 matching over 7 bases. CDR3 length: 15 residues. Trimming took 7 bases from V and 3 from J; bases not matched to a gene: 9. Germline V gene lookup returns CDR1 SGHAT and CDR2 FQNNGV. CDR3 sequence reads: CASIPGLADYNEQFF. The CDR3 bases are TGTGCCAGCATCCCTGGGCTAGCGGACTACAATGAGCAGTTCTTC.

This chain connects TRBV5-1 to TRBJ1-2; D gene unclear. Per germline, CDR1 SGHRS and CDR2 YFSETQ. The V end lost 1 base, the J end lost 8 bases, and 24 bases lay between the germline ends. This CDR3 has 17 amino acids. This CDR3 is CASSLYGRTRTTDGYTF. For the CDR3, the DNA is TGCGCCAGCAGCTTGTACGGTCGGACCCGTACCACGGACGGCTACACCTTC.